The 3 T cell receptor beta chains below all came from one sample that was sequenced in a study of Ad26.COV2.S vaccination and SARS-CoV-2 variants. This sample's treatment: approximately 18 received Ad26.COV2.S at low or high dose, single or two shots; about 5 received placebo; per-sample allocation not given. The samples date from day 63 after the first vaccine or placebo injection. Repertoires were generated with immunoSEQ multiplex PCR, while TCRdb's copy carries only in-frame clones and drops some. The sample holds fewer than 400,000 clones, more than 70% seen once. The sample in question was peripheral blood, obtained in a trial of Ad26.COV2.S vaccine versus placebo. The receptors here all came from a person between 18 and 60 years old who received the Ad26.COV2.S COVID-19 vaccine or a placebo.

The V and J genes are TRBV7-9 and TRBJ2-6, with a tentative D call TRBD2 (5 bases). The CDR3 extends over 17 amino acids. CDR1 and CDR2 from the germline V gene are SEHNR and FQNEAQ (reference sequence). Trimming stripped 7 bases from V and 4 bases from J, with 20 bases between. Here the CDR3 reads CASTHTSRLIGANVLTF. The CDR3 DNA reads as TGTGCCAGCACCCACACTAGTCGGCTAATCGGGGCCAACGTCCTGACTTTC.

The chain joins TRBV25-1 to TRBJ2-7; the D is unclear. CDR1 and CDR2 from the germline V gene are MGHDK and SYGVNS. CDR3 length: 14 residues. Trimming cost V 5 bases and J 1 base, with 12 bases left between them. Written as DNA, the CDR3 is TGTGCCAGCAGTCGCTCTGGACCGTCCTACGAGCAGTACTTC. It specifies CASSRSGPSYEQYF.

V is TRBV13 and J is TRBJ1-3; D not certain. V lost 0 bases and J lost 0, with 6 bases in between. Germline CDR1 is PRHDT and CDR2 is FYEKMQ (reference sequence). This CDR3 has 15 residues. CDR3 amino acids: CASSLGVYSGNTIYF. In DNA, the CDR3 is TGTGCCAGCAGCTTAGGAGTTTACTCTGGAAACACCATATATTTT.